This T cell receptor (beta chain) emerged from a study of technical replicates of blood from four donors. Assay used: immunoSEQ multiplex PCR; TCRdb lists only in-frame clones, some missing. Of roughly 90,000 clones listed, 96% are singletons. V was pared by 7 bases and J by 2 bases, with 17 bases between. The CDR3 has 15 residues. Germline V gene lookup returns CDR1 SQVTM and CDR2 ANQGSEA. The chain joins TRBV29-1 to TRBJ1-4, with a tentative D call TRBD1 (5 bases). This TCR was recovered from a human donor in good health. The sample was T cells isolated from PBMCs. CDR3 DNA: TGCAGCGCCCTCGGTGGGGGACTGACTAATGAAAAACTGTTTTTT. Translated, it gives CSALGGGLTNEKLFF.